This T cell receptor beta chain is from a study of T cells after yellow fever vaccination. There are a few counts of this clonotype. From germline, CDR1 is SGDLS and CDR2 YYNGEE. V lost 1 base and J lost 3; bases outside the gene matches: 8. The CDR3 consists of 16 residues. The study made its TCR cDNA through 5'RACE template switching. That step introduced a universal primer site along with UMIs. TCRdb used MiXCR to reprocess the 5' RACE reads, holding one entry per CDR3 protein. The repertoire has under 350,000 distinct CDR3 sequences, 4.1% of them found once; the top ten carry roughly 25%. This TCR derives from a man aged 18 to 30 who received the YFV17D yellow fever vaccine. The sequences come from PBMCs, collected 5 days after the yellow fever booster vaccination. J is TRBJ2-5 and V is TRBV9; 8 bases fit TRBD1. In DNA, the CDR3 is TGTGCCAGCAGCGTACGACAGGGGAGTGTGGAAGAGACCCAGTACTTC. Protein sequence: CASSVRQGSVEETQYF. Complete variable domain (other parts from reference TRBV9 and TRBJ2-5): DSGVTQTPKHLITATGQRVTLRCSPRSGDLSVYWYQQSLDQGLQFLIQYYNGEERAKGNILERFSAQQFPDLHSELNLSSLELGDSALYFCASSVRQGSVEETQYFGPGTRLLVL.